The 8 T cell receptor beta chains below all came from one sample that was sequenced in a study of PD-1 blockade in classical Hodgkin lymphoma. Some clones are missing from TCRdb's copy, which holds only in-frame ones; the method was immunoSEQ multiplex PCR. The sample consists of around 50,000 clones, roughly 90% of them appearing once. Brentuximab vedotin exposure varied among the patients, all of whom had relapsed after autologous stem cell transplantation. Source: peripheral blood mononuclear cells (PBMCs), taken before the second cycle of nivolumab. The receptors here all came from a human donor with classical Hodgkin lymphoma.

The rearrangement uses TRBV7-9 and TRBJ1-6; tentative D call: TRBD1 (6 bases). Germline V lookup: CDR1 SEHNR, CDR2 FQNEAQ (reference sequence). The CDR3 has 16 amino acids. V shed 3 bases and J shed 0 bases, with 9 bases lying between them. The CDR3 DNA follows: TGTGCCAGCAGCTTCGGACAGCCCTCCTATAATTCACCCCTCCACTTT. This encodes CASSFGQPSYNSPLHF.

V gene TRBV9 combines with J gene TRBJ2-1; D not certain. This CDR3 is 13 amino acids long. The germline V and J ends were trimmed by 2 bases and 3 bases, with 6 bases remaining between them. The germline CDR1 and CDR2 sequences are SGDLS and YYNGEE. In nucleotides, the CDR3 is TGTGCCAGCAGCGTGTCCCTCTACAATGAGCAGTTCTTC. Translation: CASSVSLYNEQFF.

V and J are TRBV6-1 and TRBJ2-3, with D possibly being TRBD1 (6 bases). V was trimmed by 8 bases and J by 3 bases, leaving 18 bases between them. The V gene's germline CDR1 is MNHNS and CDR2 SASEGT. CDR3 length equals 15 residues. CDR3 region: CASPPEGDTTDTQYF. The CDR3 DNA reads TGTGCCAGCCCCCCCGAGGGGGACACGACAGATACGCAGTATTTT.

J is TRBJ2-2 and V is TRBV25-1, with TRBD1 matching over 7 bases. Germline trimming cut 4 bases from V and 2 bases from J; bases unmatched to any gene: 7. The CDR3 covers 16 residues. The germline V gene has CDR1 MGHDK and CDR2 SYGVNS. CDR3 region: CASSVGTEENTGELFF. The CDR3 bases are TGTGCCAGCAGTGTCGGGACAGAGGAAAACACCGGGGAGCTGTTTTTT.

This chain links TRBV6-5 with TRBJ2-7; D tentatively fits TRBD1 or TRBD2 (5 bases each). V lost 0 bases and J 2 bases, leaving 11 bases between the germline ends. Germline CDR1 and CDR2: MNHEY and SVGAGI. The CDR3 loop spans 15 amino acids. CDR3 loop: CASSYSSGPTYEQYF. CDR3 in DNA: TGTGCCAGCAGTTACTCGTCGGGACCTACCTACGAGCAGTACTTC.

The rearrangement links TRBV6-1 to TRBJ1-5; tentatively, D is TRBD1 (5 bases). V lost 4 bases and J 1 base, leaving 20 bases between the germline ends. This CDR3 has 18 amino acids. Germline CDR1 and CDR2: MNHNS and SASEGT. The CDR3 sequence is CASSAPVGRAWSNQPQHF. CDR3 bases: TGTGCCAGCAGTGCCCCAGTGGGGCGGGCTTGGAGCAATCAGCCCCAGCATTTT.

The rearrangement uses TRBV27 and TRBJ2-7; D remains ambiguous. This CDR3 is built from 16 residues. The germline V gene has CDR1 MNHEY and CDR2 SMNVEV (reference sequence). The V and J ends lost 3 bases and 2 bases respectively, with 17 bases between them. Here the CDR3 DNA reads TGTGCCAGCAGTTTGGGGTATGCGACTTTAACCTACGAGCAGTACTTC. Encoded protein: CASSLGYATLTYEQYF.

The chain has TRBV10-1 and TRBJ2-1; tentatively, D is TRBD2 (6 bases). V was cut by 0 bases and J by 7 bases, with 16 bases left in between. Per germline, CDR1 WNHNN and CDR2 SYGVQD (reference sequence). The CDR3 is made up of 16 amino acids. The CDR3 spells CASSESQAGSANEQFF. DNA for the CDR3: TGCGCCAGCAGTGAGTCGCAGGCGGGAAGTGCTAATGAGCAGTTCTTC.